These T cell receptor beta chains were read from a single sample in a study of blood T cell repertoires in COVID-19. Sequenced by immunoSEQ multiplex PCR; TCRdb stores in-frame clones only, minus some. The top ten clones hold around 14% of a sample with a few hundred thousand clones, 65% to 90% of them seen once. Sequenced: peripheral blood. These receptors originate from a human donor in a cohort sampled during active COVID-19. Each CDR3 is given with its conserved first and last residue. Fields, in order: V gene, D gene, J gene, clone size, CDR3 protein, CDR3 DNA. D genes are given only for firm matches. Some rows have no size entry. The others give once, few or many, or a class for an expanded clone.

TRBV7-2	TRBD2	TRBJ2-7	-	CASSLGLAGYEQYF	TGTGCCAGCAGCCTGGGACTAGCGGGTTACGAGCAGTACTTC
TRBV3-1/TRBV3-2	TRBD1	TRBJ1-4	-	CASSRPGTGRSVWLFF	TGTGCCAGCAGCCGGCCCGGGACAGGCCGTTCGGTATGGCTGTTTTTT
TRBV30	-	TRBJ1-6	-	CAWEGDNSPLHF	TGTGCCTGGGAAGGGGATAATTCACCCCTCCACTTT
TRBV2	TRBD1	TRBJ1-5	-	CASSVLGQGNQPQHF	TGTGCCAGCAGTGTTCTAGGACAGGGGAATCAGCCCCAGCATTTT
TRBV27	TRBD2	TRBJ2-1	-	CASSFSLAGVVEQFF	TGTGCCAGCAGTTTCTCGCTAGCGGGAGTCGTTGAGCAGTTCTTC
TRBV2	TRBD1	TRBJ2-5	-	CASSGETGRETQYF	TGTGCCAGCAGTGGGGAGACAGGGAGAGAGACCCAGTACTTC
TRBV28	-	TRBJ2-7	-	CASSPLVPGQYF	TGTGCCAGCAGTCCCCTGGTTCCGGGGCAGTACTTC
TRBV28	-	TRBJ2-2	-	CASSYTVNAGELFF	TGTGCCAGCAGCTACACAGTTAACGCCGGGGAGCTGTTTTTT
TRBV4-1	TRBD1	TRBJ1-4	-	CASSQERGRGEKLFF	TGCGCCAGCAGCCAAGAAAGGGGGCGGGGAGAAAAACTGTTTTTT
TRBV6-1	TRBD1	TRBJ1-1	once	CASSEDRGRTEAFF	TGTGCCAGCAGTGAAGACAGGGGACGGACTGAAGCTTTCTTT
TRBV2	TRBD1	TRBJ2-2	once	CASSRQGGAGELFF	TGTGCCAGCAGTCGACAGGGGGGGGCCGGGGAGCTGTTTTTT
TRBV2	-	TRBJ1-2	-	CASSSTVNYGYTF	TGTGCCAGCAGTTCGACAGTCAACTATGGCTACACCTTC
TRBV11-2	TRBD1	TRBJ1-1	once	CASSQGTAPMNTEAFF	TGTGCCAGCAGCCAGGGGACAGCACCCATGAACACTGAAGCTTTCTTT
TRBV15	-	TRBJ1-3	-	CATSRGQGGGNTIYF	TGTGCCACCAGCAGGGGGCAGGGAGGAGGAAACACCATATATTTT
TRBV6-1	-	TRBJ2-4	-	CASSEAGGADIQYF	TGTGCCAGCAGTGAAGCTGGCGGGGCAGACATTCAGTACTTC
TRBV27	TRBD2	TRBJ2-7	-	CASSLSGLEPHEQYF	TGTGCCAGCAGTTTATCGGGACTAGAACCCCACGAGCAGTACTTC
TRBV18	-	TRBJ1-1	-	CASSPSPGTEAFF	TGTGCCAGCTCACCGTCTCCGGGAACTGAAGCTTTCTTT
TRBV18	-	TRBJ2-5	-	CASSPIALASPLETQYF	TGTGCCAGCTCACCAATCGCACTAGCCTCACCGTTGGAGACCCAGTACTTC
TRBV6-5	-	TRBJ2-7	-	CASGTAGQYSYEQYF	TGTGCCAGCGGAACGGCAGGGCAATACTCCTACGAGCAGTACTTC
TRBV7-8	TRBD1	TRBJ1-2	-	CASSLGTGASPNYGYTF	TGTGCCAGCAGCTTAGGGACAGGGGCAAGCCCTAACTATGGCTACACCTTC
TRBV11-2	TRBD1	TRBJ2-3	-	CASSRRDSNVLYTDTQYF	TGTGCCAGCAGCCGTCGGGACAGTAACGTTTTGTACACAGATACGCAGTATTTT
TRBV28	TRBD2	TRBJ2-3	-	CASSMWGGPSTDTQYF	TGTGCCAGCAGTATGTGGGGGGGACCCAGCACAGATACGCAGTATTTT
TRBV11-2	TRBD2	TRBJ2-1	-	CASSQLAGGFSYNEQFF	TGTGCCAGCAGCCAACTAGCGGGGGGGTTCTCCTACAATGAGCAGTTCTTC
TRBV3-1/TRBV3-2	TRBD2	TRBJ2-1	-	CASSHGTSVGNEQFF	TGTGCCAGCAGCCACGGGACTAGCGTGGGAAATGAGCAGTTCTTC
TRBV18	TRBD1	TRBJ2-7	-	CASSLDRGGTYEQYF	TGTGCCAGCTCATTAGACAGGGGAGGAACCTACGAGCAGTACTTC
TRBV23-1	-	TRBJ2-2	-	CARLKSDGLAGELFF	TGCGCCAGACTAAAGTCAGATGGACTGGCCGGGGAGCTGTTTTTT
TRBV19	TRBD1	TRBJ2-1	-	CASSIDWVTGTGLYNEQFF	TGTGCCAGTAGTATCGACTGGGTGACCGGGACAGGGCTATACAATGAGCAGTTCTTC
TRBV14	-	TRBJ2-3	-	CASSQGGLWKDTQYF	TGTGCCAGCAGCCAAGGGGGGCTGTGGAAAGATACGCAGTATTTT
TRBV19	TRBD2	TRBJ2-1	-	CASSREAGGHNEQFF	TGTGCCAGTAGTAGAGAGGCGGGAGGACACAATGAGCAGTTCTTC
TRBV30	-	TRBJ2-7	once	CAWSVLGNEQYF	TGTGCCTGGAGTGTACTAGGGAACGAGCAGTACTTC
TRBV28	TRBD2	TRBJ2-7	-	CASSFTSGRANEQYF	TGTGCCAGCAGCTTTACTAGCGGGAGGGCCAACGAGCAGTACTTC
TRBV9	-	TRBJ1-2	-	CASSTGGGNYGYTF	TGTGCCAGCAGCACTGGAGGCGGGAACTATGGCTACACCTTC
TRBV2	TRBD1	TRBJ2-7	few	CASSGQGAGEQYF	TGTGCCAGCAGTGGACAGGGGGCGGGGGAGCAGTACTTC
TRBV2	TRBD1	TRBJ1-4	-	CASSGTGGMNEKLFF	TGTGCCAGCAGTGGGACAGGGGGAATGAATGAAAAACTGTTTTTT
TRBV6-5	-	TRBJ1-1	-	CASSSRGARTEAFF	TGTGCCAGCAGTAGCAGGGGAGCGCGCACTGAAGCTTTCTTT
TRBV7-8	-	TRBJ1-1	-	CASSLVSQGGTEAFF	TGTGCCAGCAGCTTAGTTTCCCAGGGAGGCACTGAAGCTTTCTTT
TRBV6-4	TRBD1	TRBJ2-1	-	CASRAFGQAAEQFF	TGTGCCAGCAGGGCCTTTGGACAGGCCGCTGAGCAGTTCTTC
TRBV28	TRBD1	TRBJ1-1	-	CASSRNPGQGGTEAFF	TGTGCCAGCAGCCGGAACCCGGGACAGGGGGGTACTGAAGCTTTCTTT
TRBV28	TRBD1	TRBJ1-5	once	CASSPWDRAKQPQHF	TGTGCCAGCAGTCCATGGGACAGGGCCAAACAGCCCCAGCATTTT
TRBV28	-	TRBJ1-5	once	CASSYGVSGQGRPQHF	TGTGCCAGCAGTTATGGCGTTTCGGGGCAGGGGAGGCCCCAGCATTTT
TRBV6-6	TRBD2	TRBJ2-1	-	CASSQLSGGTYNEQFF	TGTGCCAGCAGTCAACTTAGCGGGGGGACCTACAATGAGCAGTTCTTC
TRBV30	-	TRBJ2-1	-	CAWSDVAGEQFF	TGTGCCTGGAGTGACGTGGCGGGTGAGCAGTTCTTC
TRBV19	-	TRBJ2-7	-	CASSTQTLSYEQYF	TGTGCCAGTAGTACCCAGACACTCTCCTACGAGCAGTACTTC